The entry that follows covers one T cell receptor beta chain sequence. Its antigen remains unidentified. The sample belongs to a study of T cells expressing NK-cell markers (dated by TCRdb to the early 2020s). Looking at the study overall: TCR beta-chain repertoires were profiled in sorted CD3+CD56+NKG2C+, CD3+CD56+NKG2C- and CD3+CD56-NKG2C+ T-cell subsets from several donors. The eight sequenced donors were randomly selected healthy volunteers, three men and five women. Among the eight sequenced donors, seven were HCMV-seropositive and one was HCMV-seronegative. The libraries were sequenced on Illumina HiSeq 2000/2500, MiSeq or NextSeq, producing 2 x 150 bp reads. Summary of the overall study and its limitations: Whether the expanded NKG2C-expressing T cell clones were specific for HCMV antigens remained unclear. Those dominant clonotypes were again the most abundant among CD3+CD56-NKG2C+ cells in a few donors, at about 28.3-60.1%. In several donors, the dominant CD3+CD56+NKG2C+ clonotypes were among the top 10 CD8+ clonotypes and accounted for about 1.0-8% of CD8+ T cells.

The reads were generated on an Illumina HiSeq 2000. TCR beta cDNA libraries were prepared using 5'RACE template switching, which introduced a universal primer site and unique molecular identifiers. Priming for cDNA synthesis came from the TCR beta constant segment, and two successive PCR amplification steps followed. In the original analysis: MIGEC handled demultiplexing of the reads and grouping by UMI, while MiTCR was used to assemble and quantify clonotypes. To exclude erroneous sequences, only TCR cDNA sequences supported by at least two reads were retained. The tcR package was used for downstream repertoire analysis, and clonotypes were matched between fractions using CDR3 nucleotide sequence together with V segment. VDJmatch was used to annotate antigen specificity against VDJdb, with one amino acid substitution allowed in CDR3. Through TCRdb reprocessing, the reads give one entry per CDR3 protein sequence; DNA is omitted. TCRdb's processing, not the authors', yielded these V and J calls. The sample table includes about 390,000 distinct CDR3 sequences. About 10% of the sample is taken by the ten largest.

HCMV serostatus was determined by detecting HCMV-specific IgG in serum with a commercial ELISA kit. Ficoll density gradient centrifugation was used to isolate peripheral blood mononuclear cells from blood. From the cysteine through the phenylalanine, the CDR3 covers 13 amino acids. No DNA sequence was recorded. Based on the germline V gene, the CDR1 and CDR2 sequences are KGHSH and LQKENI. The specimen was blood T cells: a sorted CD56 or NKG2C T cell subset, CD4+ or CD8+ T cells, or bulk PBMC T cells (not recorded which). The receptor was derived from a woman aged 45-65 years in good health. Donor details come from another sample of the same person, matched by shared clones. The V and J segments used are TRBV18 and TRBJ2-5; the TRBD1 assignment by TCRdb is unverifiable without DNA. CDR3 protein: CASSVGQAETQYF.